One and the same sample provided the 6 T cell receptor beta chains below, sequenced in a study of cytomegalovirus exposure and HLA in healthy donors. Researchers ran the PCR with 60 Vbeta and 13 Jbeta primers. Only in-frame clones appear in the TCRdb table, and some are missing; sequencing was by immunoSEQ multiplex PCR. The sample consists of around 210,000 clones, 70% to 90% of them appearing once. Material: PBMCs. The receptor source for this set is a girl aged 2 to 9 in good health and CMV-seronegative.

The CDR3 bases are TGTGCCAGCTCGGCAGGGCAGTTCTCCTACGAGCAGTACTTC. Protein product: CASSAGQFSYEQYF. The chain links TRBV6-1 to TRBJ2-7, with D possibly matching TRBD1 (5 bases). This CDR3 region has 14 residues. V lost 8 bases and J 0 bases, leaving 14 bases between the germline ends. Per germline, CDR1 MNHNS and CDR2 SASEGT.

The CDR3 bases are TGTGCCAGTAGTATAGAAGGAGTCCCCAGCGAAGCTTTCTTT. Translation: CASSIEGVPSEAFF. The chain couples TRBV19 to TRBJ1-1; D gene unclear. V was shortened by 0 bases and J by 8 bases, with 13 bases between the two germline ends. The germline CDR1 and CDR2 sequences are LNHDA and SQIVND (reference sequence). There are 14 residues in the CDR3.

The V and J genes are TRBV6-5 and TRBJ2-1; 10 positions agree with TRBD1. The V and J ends lost 5 bases and 9 bases, in that order; junction bases with no gene match: 10. Germline V gene sequence: CDR1 MNHEY, CDR2 SVGAGI. The CDR3 loop spans 15 amino acids. DNA for the CDR3: TGTGCCAGCAGTACCCGGGACAGGGGAGATGGTGAGCAGTTCTTC. Translating gives CASSTRDRGDGEQFF.

The rearrangement joins TRBV9 to TRBJ1-2; TRBD1 matches 8 bases. The germline V gene has CDR1 SGDLS and CDR2 YYNGEE. After removal of 3 bases from V and 4 bases from J, the junction contained 11 bases not matched to a gene. The CDR3 runs to 16 residues. CDR3 region: CASSAHLQGGSYGYTF. In nucleotides, the CDR3 is TGTGCCAGCAGCGCCCATTTACAGGGGGGGAGCTATGGCTACACCTTC.

The chain has TRBV6-4 and TRBJ1-1, with 10 bases matching TRBD1. Germline trimming cut 9 bases from V and 3 bases from J; bases unmatched to any gene: 10. This CDR3 is 15 amino acids long. Germline V gives CDR1 MRHNA, CDR2 SNTAGT. This chain's CDR3 is CASNRDRGFDTEAFF. The CDR3 coding sequence is TGTGCCAGTAACCGGGACAGGGGATTTGACACTGAAGCTTTCTTT.

The chain joins TRBV5-4 to TRBJ2-5, with a tentative D call TRBD2 (5 bases). Germline V gene sequence: CDR1 SGHNT, CDR2 YYREEE (reference sequence). The V gene lost 7 bases and the J gene lost 1 base, with 11 bases spanning the gap. This CDR3 has 13 amino acids. This CDR3 reads CASQSGGQETQYF. The CDR3 DNA is TGTGCCAGCCAATCCGGAGGCCAAGAGACCCAGTACTTC.